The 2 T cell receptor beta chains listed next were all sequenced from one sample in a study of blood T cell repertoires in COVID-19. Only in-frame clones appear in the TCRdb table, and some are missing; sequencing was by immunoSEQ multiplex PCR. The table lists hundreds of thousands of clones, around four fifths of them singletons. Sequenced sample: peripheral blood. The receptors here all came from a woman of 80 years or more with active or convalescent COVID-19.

The CDR3 nucleotides read TGTGCCAGCAGCCAACGGGACAGCACCGGGGAGCTGTTTTTT. Translated, it gives CASSQRDSTGELFF. This sequence joins TRBV3-1 (or the pseudogene TRBV3-2) and TRBJ2-2, with 7 bases fitting TRBD1. The CDR3 runs to 14 residues. The trim removed 2 bases at V and 4 bases at J, leaving 1 base unmatched. The germline V gene has CDR1 LGHDT and CDR2 YNNKEL (reference sequence).

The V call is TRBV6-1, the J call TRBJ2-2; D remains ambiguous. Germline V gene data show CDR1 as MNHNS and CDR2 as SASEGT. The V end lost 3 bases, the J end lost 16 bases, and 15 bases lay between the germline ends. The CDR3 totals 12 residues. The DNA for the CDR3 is TGTGCCAGCAGTGAGACTCGACGTTCCGGGTTTTTT. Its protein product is CASSETRRSGFF.